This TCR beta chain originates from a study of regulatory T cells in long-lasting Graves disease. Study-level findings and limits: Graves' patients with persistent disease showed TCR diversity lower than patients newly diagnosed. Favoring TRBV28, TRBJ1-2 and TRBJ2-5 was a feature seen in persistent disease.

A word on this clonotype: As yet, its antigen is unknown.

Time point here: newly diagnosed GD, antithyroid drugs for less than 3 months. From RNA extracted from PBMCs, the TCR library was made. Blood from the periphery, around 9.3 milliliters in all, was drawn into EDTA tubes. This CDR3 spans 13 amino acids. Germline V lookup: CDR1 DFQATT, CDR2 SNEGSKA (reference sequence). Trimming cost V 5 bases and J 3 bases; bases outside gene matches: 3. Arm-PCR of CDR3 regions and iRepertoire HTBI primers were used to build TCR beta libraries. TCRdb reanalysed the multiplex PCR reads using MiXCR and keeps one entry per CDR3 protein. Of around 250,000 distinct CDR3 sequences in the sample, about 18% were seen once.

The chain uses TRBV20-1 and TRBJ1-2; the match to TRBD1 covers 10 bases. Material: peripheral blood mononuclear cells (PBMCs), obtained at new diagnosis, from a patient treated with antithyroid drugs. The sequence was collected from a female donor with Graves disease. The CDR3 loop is CSAGDRGDYGYTF. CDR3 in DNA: TGCAGTGCTGGGGACAGGGGAGACTATGGCTACACCTTC.